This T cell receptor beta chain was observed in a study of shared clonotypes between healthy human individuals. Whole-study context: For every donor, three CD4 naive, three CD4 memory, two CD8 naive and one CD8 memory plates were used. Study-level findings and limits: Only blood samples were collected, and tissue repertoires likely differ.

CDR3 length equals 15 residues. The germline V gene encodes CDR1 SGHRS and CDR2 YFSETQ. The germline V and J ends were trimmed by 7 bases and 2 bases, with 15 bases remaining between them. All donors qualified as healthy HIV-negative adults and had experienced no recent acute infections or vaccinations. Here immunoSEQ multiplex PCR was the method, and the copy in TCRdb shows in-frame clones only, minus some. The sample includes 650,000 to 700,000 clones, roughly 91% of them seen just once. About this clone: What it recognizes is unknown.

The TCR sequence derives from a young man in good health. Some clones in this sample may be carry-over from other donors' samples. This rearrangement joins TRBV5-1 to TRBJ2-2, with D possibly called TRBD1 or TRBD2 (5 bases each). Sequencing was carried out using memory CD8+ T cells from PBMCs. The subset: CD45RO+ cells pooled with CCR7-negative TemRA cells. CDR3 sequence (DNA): TGCGCCAGCGCGCCGGGGCCGAGAAACACCGGGGAGCTGTTTTTT. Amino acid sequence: CASAPGPRNTGELFF. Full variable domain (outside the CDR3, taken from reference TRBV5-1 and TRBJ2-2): KAGVTQTPRYLIKTRGQQVTLSCSPISGHRSVSWYQQTPGQGLQFLFEYFSETQRNKGNFPGRFSGRQFSNSRSEMNVSTLELGDSALYLCASAPGPRNTGELFFGEGSRLTVL.